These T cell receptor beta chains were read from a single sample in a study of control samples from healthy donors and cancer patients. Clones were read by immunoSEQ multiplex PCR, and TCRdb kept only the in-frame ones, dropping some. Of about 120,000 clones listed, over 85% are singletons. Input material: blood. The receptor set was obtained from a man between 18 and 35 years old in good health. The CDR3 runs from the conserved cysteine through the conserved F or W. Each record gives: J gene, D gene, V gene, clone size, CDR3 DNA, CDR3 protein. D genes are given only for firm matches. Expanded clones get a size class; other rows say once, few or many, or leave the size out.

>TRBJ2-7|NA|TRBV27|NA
TGTGCCAGCAGTTTTTTAGGGGGGGCCAACGAGCAGTACTTC
CASSFLGGANEQYF
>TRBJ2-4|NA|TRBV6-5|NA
TGTGCCAGCGAGAGGGCAATAGGGTACTTC
CASERAIGYF
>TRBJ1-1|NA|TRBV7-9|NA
TGTGCCAGCAGCTTGGGGACCACTGAAGCTTTCTTT
CASSLGTTEAFF
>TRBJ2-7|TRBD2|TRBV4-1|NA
TGCGCCAGCAGCCAAGCAGGCCTAGCGGGCTCCTACGAGCAGTACTTC
CASSQAGLAGSYEQYF
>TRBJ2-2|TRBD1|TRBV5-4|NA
TGTGCCAGCAGCTTGGTGGGACAGCTGAACACCGGGGAGCTGTTTTTT
CASSLVGQLNTGELFF
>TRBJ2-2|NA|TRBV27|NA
TGTGCCAGCAGTTTATCGGGGACGGCGAACACCGGGGAGCTGTTTTTT
CASSLSGTANTGELFF
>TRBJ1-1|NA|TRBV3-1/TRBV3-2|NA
TGTGCCAGCAGCCAGGCTACAGCAGGGAGGGCTTTCTTT
CASSQATAGRAFF
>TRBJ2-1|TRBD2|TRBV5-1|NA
TGCGCCAGCAGCCCCAGACTAGCGGGGTCCATGACAGATGAGCAGTTCTTC
CASSPRLAGSMTDEQFF
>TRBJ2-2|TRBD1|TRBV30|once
TGTGCCTGGAGCTTACAGGGGATCGGGGAGCTGTTTTTT
CAWSLQGIGELFF
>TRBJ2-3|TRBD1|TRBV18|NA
TGTGCCAGCTCACCTGGACAGGATAGCACAGATACGCAGTATTTT
CASSPGQDSTDTQYF
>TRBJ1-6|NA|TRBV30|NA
TGTGCCTGGAGCTTACAGGGCCGTTCACCCCTCCACTTT
CAWSLQGRSPLHF
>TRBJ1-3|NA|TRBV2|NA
TGTGCCAGCAGCAAAGACAGGCTACCAGGAAACACCATATATTTT
CASSKDRLPGNTIYF
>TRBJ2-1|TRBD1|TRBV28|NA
TGTGCCAGCAGCCGAACAGGGGTCGCCTACAATGAGCAGTTCTTC
CASSRTGVAYNEQFF
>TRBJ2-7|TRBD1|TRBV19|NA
TGTGCCAGTAGTAGGGACAGCAGCTACGAGCAGTACTTC
CASSRDSSYEQYF
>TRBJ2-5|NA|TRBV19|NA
TGTGCCAGTAGTATCCAGAATACAGGGATTGGAAAAGAGACCCAGTACTTC
CASSIQNTGIGKETQYF
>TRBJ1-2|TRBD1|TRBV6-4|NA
TGTGCCAGCAGAGGGACAGGGCTTGGCTACACCTTC
CASRGTGLGYTF
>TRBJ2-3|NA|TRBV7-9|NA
TGTGCCAGCAGCCCCCGGGGGCCAGATACGCAGTATTTT
CASSPRGPDTQYF
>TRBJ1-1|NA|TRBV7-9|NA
TGTGCCAGCAGCTTAGGGGTCAACATGAACACTGAAGCTTTCTTT
CASSLGVNMNTEAFF
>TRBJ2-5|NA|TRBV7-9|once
TGTGCCAGCAGCTTATGGTCTGGGGTGGAGACCCAGTACTTC
CASSLWSGVETQYF
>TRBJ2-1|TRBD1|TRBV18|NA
TGTGCCAGCTCACCATGGCAGGGGGATGAGCAGTTCTTC
CASSPWQGDEQFF
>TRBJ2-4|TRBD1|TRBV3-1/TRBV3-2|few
TGTGCCAGCAGCTTCGACAGGGGGGACGACATTCAGTACTTC
CASSFDRGDDIQYF
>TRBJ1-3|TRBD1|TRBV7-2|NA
TGTGCCAGCAGCCTCCAGACAGGGTTGGGAAACACCATATATTTT
CASSLQTGLGNTIYF
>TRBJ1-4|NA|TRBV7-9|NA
TGTGCCAGCAGCCTAGCAGGGTTTGAAAAACTGTTTTTT
CASSLAGFEKLFF
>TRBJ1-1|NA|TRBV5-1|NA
TGCGCCAGCACCCCGGGAGGGGAGAACACTGAAGCTTTCTTT
CASTPGGENTEAFF
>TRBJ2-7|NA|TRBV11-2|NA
TGTGCCAGCAGCCCGCTACAGGGTATCCGCGAGCAGTACTTC
CASSPLQGIREQYF
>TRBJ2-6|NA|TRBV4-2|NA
TGTGCCAGCAGCCAAGGAGCATCTGGGGCCAACGTCCTGACTTTC
CASSQGASGANVLTF
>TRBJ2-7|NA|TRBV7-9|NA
TGTGCCAGCAGCTTAGGGCAGATGGGGGAATACTCCTACGAGCAGTACTTC
CASSLGQMGEYSYEQYF
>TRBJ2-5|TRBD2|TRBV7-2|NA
TGTGCCAGCAGCTTGGGACTACAAGAGACCCAGTACTTC
CASSLGLQETQYF
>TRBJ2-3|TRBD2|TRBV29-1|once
TGCAGCGCCGCATCTAGCGGCTCGTGGGATACGCAGTATTTT
CSAASSGSWDTQYF
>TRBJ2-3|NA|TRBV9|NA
TGTGCCAGCAGCGTAGAAAGCGGGCGAAGAGATACGCAGTATTTT
CASSVESGRRDTQYF
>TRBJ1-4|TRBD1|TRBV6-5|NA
TGTGCCAGCAGTAATACAGGGGGCAGGAAAAAACTGTTTTTT
CASSNTGGRKKLFF
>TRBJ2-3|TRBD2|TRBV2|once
TGTGCCAGCAAGGCGGGAGATTCCACAGATACGCAGTATTTT
CASKAGDSTDTQYF
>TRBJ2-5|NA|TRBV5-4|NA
TGTGCCAGCAGCTCGAGGTGGGGGGGCGATGTGGAGACCCAGTACTTC
CASSSRWGGDVETQYF
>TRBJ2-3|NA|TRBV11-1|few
TGTGCCAGCAGCTCCCGACGTACGCAGTATTTT
CASSSRRTQYF
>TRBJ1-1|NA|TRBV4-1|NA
TGCGCCAGCAGCCAAGGGCCGGGAAATATGAACACTGAAGCTTTCTTT
CASSQGPGNMNTEAFF
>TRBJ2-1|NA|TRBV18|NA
TGTGCCAGCTCACCACCAGGGACCACTAACAATGAGCAGTTCTTC
CASSPPGTTNNEQFF
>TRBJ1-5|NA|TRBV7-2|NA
TGTGCCTCAGGGCTTAATCAGCCCCAGCATTTT
CASGLNQPQHF
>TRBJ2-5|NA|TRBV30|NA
TGTGCCTGGAGTGTGGGCCTATCAGGGTTAGGAGAGACCCAGTACTTC
CAWSVGLSGLGETQYF
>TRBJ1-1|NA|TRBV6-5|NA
TGTGCCAGCAGTCGGGGGGCCGGCACTGAAGCTTTCTTT
CASSRGAGTEAFF
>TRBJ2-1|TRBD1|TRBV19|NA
TGTGCCAGTAGTATATTTCGGGGACAGGGGGACAATGAGCAGTTCTTC
CASSIFRGQGDNEQFF
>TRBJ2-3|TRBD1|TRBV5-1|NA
TGCGCCAGCAGCTCGAAGACAGGGGGCACAGATACGCAGTATTTT
CASSSKTGGTDTQYF
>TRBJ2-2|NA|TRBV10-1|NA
TGCGCCAGCAGGGGGGGAGGCACCGGGGAGCTGTTTTTT
CASRGGGTGELFF
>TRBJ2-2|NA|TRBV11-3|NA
TGTGCCAGCAGCCGGTCATGGGGCGCGAACACCGGGGAGCTGCTTTTT
CASSRSWGANTGELLF
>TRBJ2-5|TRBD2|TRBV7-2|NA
TGTGCCAGCAGCTTAGTTAGCGGGGGGGCGTTAGGCCGTCAAGAGACCCAGTACTTC
CASSLVSGGALGRQETQYF
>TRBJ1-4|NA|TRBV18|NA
TGTGCCAGCTCGCCTAATTCCCCAAACCTGAATGAAAAACTGTTTTTT
CASSPNSPNLNEKLFF
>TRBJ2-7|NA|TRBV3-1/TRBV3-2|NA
TGTGCCAGCAGCCAATTTTTTGGGGAGCAGTACTTC
CASSQFFGEQYF
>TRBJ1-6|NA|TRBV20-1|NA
TGCAGTGCTAGTTCCCGCGCGTATAATTCACCCCTCCACTTT
CSASSRAYNSPLHF
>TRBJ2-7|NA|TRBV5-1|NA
TGCGCCAGCCTTTTAAACGAGGAGGAGCAGTACTTC
CASLLNEEEQYF
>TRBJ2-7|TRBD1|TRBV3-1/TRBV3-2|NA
TGTGCCAGCAGCCCCTACCGGACAGGGGGCAGCGAGCAGTACTTC
CASSPYRTGGSEQYF
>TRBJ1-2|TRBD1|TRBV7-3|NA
TGTGCCAGCAGCTTAAGGAAGGTTTTGGACAGGGCCCTCCCGGACTATGGCTACACCTTC
CASSLRKVLDRALPDYGYTF
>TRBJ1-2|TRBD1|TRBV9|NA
TGTGCCAGCAGCGTAGGCGGTGGGACAGGAGCGCGTGGCTACACCTTC
CASSVGGGTGARGYTF
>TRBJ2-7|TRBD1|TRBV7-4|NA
TGTGCCAGCAGCTCGGGACAGGGGGGATGGGAGCAGTACTTC
CASSSGQGGWEQYF
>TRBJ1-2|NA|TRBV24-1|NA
TGTGCCACCAGTGATACGGACAAGAACTATGGCTACACCTTC
CATSDTDKNYGYTF